These 28 T cell receptor beta chains share one sample of origin, sequenced in a study of early T cells in non-severe SARS-CoV-2 infection. TCRdb re-derived calls from the 5' RACE reads in MiXCR, one entry per CDR3 protein. The sample includes more than 65,000 distinct CDR3 sequences, around 13% of them seen just once. Material: whole blood. The receptors derive from an adult who was a healthcare worker with PCR-confirmed SARS-CoV-2 infection or an uninfected control (not recorded which).

This clonotype showed up many times. The chain is built from TRBV9 and TRBJ1-4; 7 bases line up with TRBD1. This CDR3 comprises 14 residues. CDR1 is SGDLS, CDR2 YYNGEE, per germline. Trimming took 0 bases from V and 7 from J; bases not matched to a gene: 3. The CDR3 sequence: CASSVGGQSEKLFF. CDR3 bases: TGTGCCAGCAGCGTAGGGGGACAGTCTGAAAAACTGTTTTTT.

This clonotype showed up many times. This sequence joins TRBV2 and TRBJ2-5; 10 positions agree with TRBD1. J gave up 4 bases and V 2 bases, and 4 bases lay outside the gene matches. Germline V gene sequence: CDR1 SNHLY, CDR2 FYNNEI. This CDR3 is 15 amino acids long. The CDR3 loop reads CASSELDRGGETQYF. CDR3 sequence (DNA): TGTGCCAGCAGTGAACTGGACAGGGGGGGAGAGACCCAGTACTTC.

The V gene is TRBV5-1, the J gene TRBJ2-2, with D possibly matching TRBD1 (5 bases). This CDR3 spans 14 amino acids. CDR1 is SGHRS, CDR2 YFSETQ, per germline. Between the trimmed V and J ends, which lost 2 bases and 2 bases, there was a span of 7 bases. The CDR3 is CASSLGVNTGELFF. The CDR3 nucleotides are TGCGCCAGCAGCTTAGGGGTCAACACCGGGGAGCTGTTTTTT.

This clonotype has just a few counts. V is TRBV24-1 and J is TRBJ2-1, with 7 nucleotides matching TRBD2. The V gene end was trimmed by 3 bases and the J gene end by 0 bases; junction bases not matched to a gene: 7. The CDR3 consists of 17 residues. CDR1 is KGHDR, CDR2 SFDVKD, per germline. The CDR3 sequence: CATSDARAGSSYNEQFF. Here the CDR3 DNA reads TGTGCCACCAGTGATGCTCGAGCGGGAAGCTCCTACAATGAGCAGTTCTTC.

This clonotype has more than one count but fewer than ten. The chain links TRBV20-1 to TRBJ1-1, with D tentatively TRBD1 (6 bases). The CDR3 is made up of 15 amino acids. CDR1 DFQATT and CDR2 SNEGSKA come from the germline V gene (reference sequence). The V and J ends lost 6 bases and 0 bases respectively, with 17 bases between them. CDR3 coding DNA: TGCAGTGCGCCGGACACAGGGAGTATGAACACTGAAGCTTTCTTT. It yields the protein CSAPDTGSMNTEAFF.

This clonotype was picked up a small number of times. The V call is TRBV6-1, the J call TRBJ1-5, with 7 bases identical to TRBD1. The CDR3 spans 12 residues. V trimming: 8 bases; J trimming: 2 bases; junction bases outside the gene matches: 0. Germline lookup yields CDR1 MNHNS and CDR2 SASEGT. CDR3 loop: CASGQGNQPQHF. Written as DNA, the CDR3 is TGTGCCAGCGGACAGGGCAATCAGCCCCAGCATTTT.

This clonotype was seen a few times. The CDR3 loop is CSARLPGLAANEQFF. In DNA form, the CDR3 reads TGCAGTGCTAGACTTCCCGGACTAGCGGCAAATGAGCAGTTCTTC. The chain employs TRBV20-1 and TRBJ2-1, with 10 positions matching TRBD2. The CDR3 totals 15 residues. Germline CDR1 and CDR2: DFQATT and SNEGSKA (reference sequence). The trim removed 2 bases at V and 7 bases at J, leaving 8 bases unmatched.

The chain recombines TRBV7-2 with TRBJ1-1; the D is unclear. The CDR3 is 14 residues long. Germline loops: CDR1 SGHTA, CDR2 FQGNSA. The V gene lost 3 bases and the J gene lost 5 bases, with 13 bases spanning the gap. In nucleotides, the CDR3 is TGTGCCAGCAGCTTGGAGGGCCGAGGGACTGAAGCTTTCTTT. Amino acids: CASSLEGRGTEAFF.

This clonotype appeared many times. The chain has TRBV13 and TRBJ1-1; possible D gene TRBD1, 5 bases. The V end lost 4 bases, the J end lost 7 bases, and 7 bases lay between the germline ends. The CDR3 runs 11 residues. Germline V gene sequence: CDR1 PRHDT, CDR2 FYEKMQ (reference sequence). CDR3 in amino acids: CASSSDIEAFF. The CDR3 region has the DNA TGTGCCAGCAGCTCGGACATTGAAGCTTTCTTT.

This clonotype was counted ten times or more. The CDR3 bases are TGTGCCAGCAGCTTAGAAAGCAGGCCATCCTATGGCTACACCTTC. It translates to CASSLESRPSYGYTF. The chain employs TRBV7-2 and TRBJ1-2; D unclear. This CDR3 contains 15 residues. The V end was cut by 1 base, the J end by 4 bases, with 13 bases between. Germline CDR1 and CDR2: SGHTA and FQGNSA.

This clonotype occurred many times. This chain uses TRBV12-3 or TRBV12-4 with TRBJ2-7; D remains unclear. This CDR3 is 13 amino acids long. The germline V and J ends were trimmed by 1 base and 4 bases, with 8 bases remaining between them. In DNA, the CDR3 is TGTGCCAGCAGTTTAGTGAATGGATACGAGCAGTACTTC. Protein sequence: CASSLVNGYEQYF.

This clonotype turned up a few times. The V gene is TRBV6-2 or TRBV6-3, the J gene TRBJ1-1, with D perhaps TRBD1 (6 bases). Between the trimmed V and J ends, which lost 4 bases and 4 bases, there was a span of 10 bases. Germline assignment: CDR1 MNHEY and CDR2 SVGEGT. This CDR3 is 13 amino acids long. CDR3 bases: TGTGCCAGCAGTTCCCAGGGGAGCACTGAAGCTTTCTTT. It encodes CASSSQGSTEAFF.

Details on this clonotype: No DNA is shown, since the ends of the CDR3 on it are uncertain; the CDR3 is the one TCRdb lists. The rearrangement uses TRBV28 and TRBJ2-7; the table's D gene call, TRBD1, was not cross checked with the DNA. Inclusive of both ends, the CDR3 amounts to 17 amino acids. Germline loops: CDR1 MDHEN, CDR2 SYDVKM. CDR3 residues: CASSSSTGGLMKSEQYF.

This clonotype has just a few counts. The chain employs TRBV27 and TRBJ2-7; tentative D call: TRBD1 (5 bases). The CDR3 covers 15 residues. Trimming left V 4 bases short and J 2 bases short, with 15 bases between. In germline, CDR1 is MNHEY, CDR2 SMNVEV (reference sequence). The DNA for the CDR3 is TGTGCCAGCAGTTATCAGGGAAGGGAAGCCTACGAGCAGTACTTC. The encoded protein is CASSYQGREAYEQYF.

This clonotype was recorded a few times. The chain employs TRBV24-1 and TRBJ1-2; no reliable D call. Trimming cost V 2 bases and J 8 bases, with 11 bases left between them. Germline V CDR1 and CDR2: KGHDR, SFDVKD. The length of the CDR3 is 13 residues. CDR3 region: CATSDSSWVGYTF. The CDR3 DNA sequence: TGTGCCACCAGTGATTCGTCGTGGGTCGGCTACACCTTC.

Ten or more counts support this clonotype. The CDR3 bases are TGCAGCGTTGAGGACAGAAACAATGAGCAGTTCTTC. Translating it yields CSVEDRNNEQFF. The chain recombines TRBV29-1 with TRBJ2-1; possible D gene TRBD1, 6 bases. CDR1 and CDR2 from the germline V gene are SQVTM and ANQGSEA. Trimming took off 3 bases at V and 5 bases at J, with 8 bases between the two ends. CDR3 size: 12 residues.

This clonotype has at least ten counts. The chain links TRBV7-8 to TRBJ2-3, with TRBD1 matching 8 bases. The CDR3 runs 15 residues. The V segment lost 5 bases and the J segment 2 bases; nucleotides outside the gene matches: 6. Per the germline V gene, CDR1 is SGHVS and CDR2 is FQNEAQ. The CDR3 sequence: CASSHWTGNTDTQYF. The CDR3 nucleotides are TGTGCCAGCAGCCACTGGACAGGGAACACAGATACGCAGTATTTT.

This clonotype was recorded at least ten times. The V and J genes are TRBV24-1 and TRBJ2-1; D unclear. V was trimmed by 9 bases and J by 7 bases, leaving 6 bases between them. This CDR3 is 10 amino acids long. Per germline, CDR1 KGHDR and CDR2 SFDVKD. The CDR3 sequence is CATDGNEQFF. The CDR3 region has the DNA TGTGCCACCGACGGGAATGAGCAGTTCTTC.

This clonotype was found many times. The chain carries TRBV6-2 or TRBV6-3 and TRBJ2-2; the match to TRBD2 covers 10 bases. Trimming took 4 bases from V and 6 from J; bases not matched to a gene: 8. Germline V gene lookup returns CDR1 MNHEY and CDR2 SVGEGT. The CDR3 sequence is 16 residues long. CDR3 sequence: CASSSGLAGAPGELFF. The CDR3 DNA reads as TGTGCCAGCAGTTCGGGCCTAGCGGGAGCTCCCGGGGAGCTGTTTTTT.

This clonotype occurred a few times. This chain links TRBV28 with TRBJ2-3; D remains unclear. Trimming shortened V by 5 bases and J by 3 bases, and 9 bases separated the two germline ends. Germline CDR1 and CDR2: MDHEN and SYDVKM. CDR3 length: 13 residues. The CDR3 DNA is TGTGCCAGCAGTCCCCCTGGGACAGATACGCAGTATTTT. This sequence encodes CASSPPGTDTQYF.

Many counts were recorded for this clonotype. The chain carries TRBV11-2 and TRBJ1-1, with 7 bases that match TRBD1. CDR3 size: 15 residues. V shed 5 bases, J shed 6 bases, and the junction held 12 bases outside the gene matches. The germline CDR1 and CDR2 sequences are SGHAT and FQNNGV. The CDR3 DNA follows: TGTGCCAGCAGCCACAGACAGGGAGGGGTGGCTGAAGCTTTCTTT. The encoded protein is CASSHRQGGVAEAFF.

This clonotype was detected only once. The V call is TRBV18, the J call TRBJ2-1; either TRBD1 or TRBD2 may fit D (5 bases each). The V gene lost 3 bases and the J gene lost 8 bases, with 11 bases spanning the gap. This CDR3 has 13 residues. Germline CDR1 reads KGHSH; CDR2 reads LQKENI. The CDR3 here is CASSPSRGDEQFF. CDR3 nucleotide sequence: TGTGCCAGCTCACCTTCTCGAGGGGATGAGCAGTTCTTC.

This clonotype was seen many times. The V gene is TRBV19, the J gene TRBJ2-7, with no clear D. V lost 1 base and J lost 3, with 7 bases in between. Per germline, CDR1 LNHDA and CDR2 SQIVND (reference sequence). The CDR3 is made up of 13 amino acids. In DNA, the CDR3 is TGTGCCAGTAGTATAGCTTCTGACTACGAGCAGTACTTC. Amino acids: CASSIASDYEQYF.

In this sample, this clonotype turned up a few times. The chain joins TRBV15 to TRBJ1-6; TRBD1 matches 7 bases. The ends lost 0 bases at V and 7 bases at J; junction bases unmatched: 6. CDR1 is LNHNV and CDR2 is YYDKDF in the germline V gene (reference sequence). This CDR3 comprises 16 residues. The CDR3 sequence is CATSRDIGQDNSPLHF. For the CDR3, the DNA is TGTGCCACCAGCAGAGATATCGGACAGGACAATTCACCCCTCCACTTT.

This clonotype has only a few counts. The chain has TRBV7-9 and TRBJ2-6, with no clear D. Trimming left V 5 bases short and J 0 bases short, with 8 bases between. The CDR3 consists of 15 residues. Germline V gives CDR1 SEHNR, CDR2 FQNEAQ (reference sequence). CDR3 DNA: TGTGCCAGCAGCCGTTCCCCCTCTGGGGCCAACGTCCTGACTTTC. This sequence encodes CASSRSPSGANVLTF.

This clonotype was observed a handful of times. The J gene is TRBJ1-1, the V gene TRBV7-2, with D tentatively TRBD1 (6 bases). Germline CDR1 is SGHTA and CDR2 is FQGNSA. The CDR3 has 15 residues. V was pared by 5 bases and J by 4 bases, with 17 bases between. This CDR3 reads CASSLLTQGVTEAFF. For the CDR3, the DNA is TGTGCCAGCAGCCTACTAACACAGGGCGTCACTGAAGCTTTCTTT.

This CDR3 reads CASRNEQETQYF. In DNA, the CDR3 is TGTGCCAGCCGAAACGAACAAGAGACCCAGTACTTC. The chain recombines TRBV7-9 with TRBJ2-5, with unresolved D. In germline, CDR1 is SEHNR, CDR2 FQNEAQ (reference sequence). Trimming removed 8 bases at V and 2 bases at J, with 9 bases between. The CDR3 runs to 12 residues.

There are a few counts of this clonotype. V and J are TRBV7-9 and TRBJ2-7; D is perhaps TRBD1 or TRBD2 (5 bases each). Germline values: CDR1 SEHNR, CDR2 FQNEAQ (reference sequence). Trimming pared 6 bases from V and 5 bases from J, leaving 11 bases between. The CDR3 totals 12 residues. CDR3 coding DNA: TGTGCCAGCAGATTTATGGGGGACGAGCAGTACTTC. It translates to CASRFMGDEQYF.